This TCR beta chain was recovered during a study of cytomegalovirus exposure and HLA in healthy donors. Study results and caveats: TCR beta chains numbering some 150 were designated cytomegalovirus-associated. Many donors carried some public TCRs, although rarity characterized most TCR sequences.

A note on this clone: No antigen is known for it.

Trimming removed 5 bases from V and 4 bases from J, with 8 bases in between. Germline V gene data show CDR1 as SEHNR and CDR2 as FQNEAQ (reference sequence). This CDR3 has 12 amino acids. Libraries were prepared by immunoSEQ multiplex PCR; TCRdb keeps only in-frame clonotypes and omits some of them. In the table there are hundreds of thousands of clones, more than 75% of which are singletons. The gene calls are TRBV7-9 and TRBJ2-5; no firm D call. Sequenced input: PBMCs. The clonotype comes from a man between 18 and 29 years old in good health and CMV-seronegative. DNA for the CDR3: TGTGCCAGCAGCCCGTATCTAGAGACCCAGTACTTC. It specifies CASSPYLETQYF. The full variable domain, with the rest looked up from reference TRBV7-9 and TRBJ2-5, is DTGVSQNPRHKITKRGQNVTFRCDPISEHNRLYWYRQTLGQGPEFLTYFQNEAQLEKSRLLSDRFSAERPKGSFSTLEIQRTEQGDSAMYLCASSPYLETQYFGPGTRLLVL.